This entry lists 22 T cell receptor beta chains sequenced from one sample in a study of graft-versus-host responses after intestinal transplantation. No antigen is known for these receptors. The data were produced by immunoSEQ multiplex PCR, yet TCRdb's version contains in-frame clones alone and is incomplete. The profile shows tens of thousands of clones, more than 75% of them singletons. This specimen consisted of unstimulated CD8+ T cells sorted from spleen or lymph node cells, obtained before transplant. The receptors stem from a human donor who was the organ donor for an intestinal transplant.

The V and J genes are TRBV18 and TRBJ1-6; no clear D. V was clipped by 0 bases and J by 0 bases, with 15 bases between them. Per the germline V gene, CDR1 is KGHSH and CDR2 is LQKENI. This CDR3 contains 19 residues. The DNA of the CDR3 is TGTGCCAGCTCACCACCGGGCGGTCTGAGTAGCTCCTATAATTCACCCCTCCACTTT. The encoded protein is CASSPPGGLSSSYNSPLHF.

Concerning this clone: This sample also contains other DNA sequences that code for the same CDR3. This chain links TRBV19 with TRBJ2-1; unclear D gene. CDR1 LNHDA and CDR2 SQIVND come from the germline V gene (reference sequence). The V and J ends lost 5 bases and 7 bases respectively, with 9 bases between them. The length of the CDR3 is 12 residues. The CDR3, as DNA: TGTGCCAGTAGTGCTAGTTTAAATGAGCAGTTCTTC. It is translated as CASSASLNEQFF.

A single count supports this clone. The chain couples TRBV21-1 to TRBJ2-5; the tabulated D call, TRBD1, remains unverified against the DNA. TRBV21-1 is flagged as a pseudogene. The CDR3 loop spans 15 amino acids. The CDR3 DNA reads TGTGCCAGCAGCAAAGCTTGCAGGGTTCGAAAGACCCAGTACTTC. Translating it yields CASSKACRVRKTQYF.

This clone turned up a few times. The chain couples TRBV4-3 to TRBJ2-7, with D possibly matching TRBD2 (5 bases). The V gene's germline CDR1 is LGHNA and CDR2 YSLEER. The CDR3 spans 16 residues. Trimming cost V 1 base and J 0 bases, with 13 bases left between them. The CDR3: CASSQGRIGSSYEQYF. Written as DNA, the CDR3 is TGCGCCAGCAGCCAAGGTAGGATAGGGAGCTCCTACGAGCAGTACTTC.

J is TRBJ2-5 and V is TRBV18; D call uncertain. Trimming stripped 3 bases from V and 2 bases from J, with 16 bases between. Germline values: CDR1 KGHSH, CDR2 LQKENI. This CDR3 is built from 16 residues. The CDR3 region has the DNA TGTGCCAGCTCACCCGAGTACCGTGTCGGACAAGAGACCCAGTACTTC. This codes for CASSPEYRVGQETQYF.

The chain combines TRBV27 with TRBJ1-5, with D possibly TRBD1 on 5 matching bases. Trimming removed 5 bases from V and 5 bases from J, with 10 bases in between. The length of the CDR3 is 13 residues. CDR1 MNHEY and CDR2 SMNVEV come from the germline V gene (reference sequence). The CDR3 DNA follows: TGTGCCAGCAGTCCTTCAGGGTATCAGCCCCAGCATTTT. Its translation: CASSPSGYQPQHF.

The gene calls are TRBV19 and TRBJ2-3; 7 bases agree with TRBD2. Germline values: CDR1 LNHDA, CDR2 SQIVND (reference sequence). The CDR3 loop spans 13 amino acids. V shed 11 bases, J shed 0 bases, and the junction held 5 bases outside the gene matches. The chain's CDR3 is CAGGGPSTDTQYF. The CDR3 coding sequence is TGTGCCGGGGGGGGTCCGAGCACAGATACGCAGTATTTT.

The chain combines TRBV7-8 with TRBJ2-7, with a tentative D call TRBD2 (7 bases). Germline values: CDR1 SGHVS, CDR2 FQNEAQ. V was clipped by 5 bases and J by 1 base, with 18 bases between them. The CDR3 runs 16 residues. CDR3 DNA: TGTGCCAGCAGCCCAAGAACAGGGAGGGGTTCCTACGAGCAGTACTTC. As protein: CASSPRTGRGSYEQYF. Together with reference TRBV7-8 and TRBJ2-7, the CDR3 gives the full variable domain: GAGVSQSPRYKVAKRGQDVALRCDPISGHVSLFWYQQALGQGPEFLTYFQNEAQLDKSGLPSDRFFAERPEGSVSTLKIQRTQQEDSAVYLCASSPRTGRGSYEQYFGPGTRLTVT.

The CDR3 bases are TGTGCCAGCAGCTTAGTTGGGGAAGAGACCCAGTACTTC. This gives the protein CASSLVGEETQYF. The chain couples TRBV7-9 to TRBJ2-5; no definite D call. Germline loops: CDR1 SEHNR, CDR2 FQNEAQ (reference sequence). The V end lost 1 base, the J end lost 3 bases, and 6 bases lay between the germline ends. The CDR3 sequence is 13 residues long.

V and J are TRBV10-1 and TRBJ1-3; D ambiguous. The CDR3 sequence is 13 residues long. V lost 3 bases to trimming and J lost 0 bases, with 3 bases between them. The germline V gene encodes CDR1 WNHNN and CDR2 SYGVQD (reference sequence). CDR3 bases: TGCGCCAGCAGTGACAGCTCTGGAAACACCATATATTTT. It yields the protein CASSDSSGNTIYF.

CDR3 region: CASGVSGRGLSYEQYF. CDR3 DNA: TGTGCCAGTGGGGTCAGCGGGAGGGGCCTCTCCTACGAGCAGTACTTC. The rearrangement joins TRBV19 to TRBJ2-7, with 10 bases that match TRBD2. The germline V gene encodes CDR1 LNHDA and CDR2 SQIVND (reference sequence). Germline trimming cut 8 bases from V and 0 bases from J; bases unmatched to any gene: 10. The CDR3 loop spans 16 amino acids.

The chain links TRBV10-1 to TRBJ2-3, with 13 bases aligning to TRBD2. The CDR3 is 17 amino acids. After removal of 5 bases from V and 4 bases from J, the junction contained 9 bases not matched to a gene. The germline gives CDR1 WNHNN, CDR2 SYGVQD (reference sequence). The CDR3 reads CASSLGLAGERADTQYF. CDR3 bases: TGCGCCAGCAGTCTTGGACTAGCGGGAGAAAGGGCAGATACGCAGTATTTT.

The rearrangement uses TRBV19 and TRBJ1-1; D gene unclear. This CDR3 comprises 13 residues. CDR1 and CDR2 from the germline V gene are LNHDA and SQIVND (reference sequence). V was trimmed by 3 bases and J by 1 base, leaving 6 bases between them. CDR3 DNA sequence: TGTGCCAGTAGTATGAATTGGAACACTGAAGCTTTCTTT. As protein: CASSMNWNTEAFF.

The chain uses TRBV6-1 and TRBJ2-3, with TRBD2 matching 12 bases. Germline values: CDR1 MNHNS, CDR2 SASEGT. The CDR3 length is 15 residues. Germline trimming cut 2 bases from V and 4 bases from J; bases unmatched to any gene: 1. The CDR3 region is CASSELAGGPDTQYF. The CDR3 nucleotides are TGTGCCAGCAGTGAACTAGCGGGAGGGCCAGATACGCAGTATTTT.

The chain combines TRBV10-3 with TRBJ1-1; the D is unclear. The CDR3 is 11 amino acids. The V gene lost 2 bases and the J gene lost 8 bases, with 6 bases spanning the gap. The germline CDR1 and CDR2 sequences are ENHRY and SYGVKD. Here the CDR3 reads CAISEGNEAFF. The CDR3 DNA follows: TGTGCCATCAGTGAGGGAAACGAAGCTTTCTTT.

There are a few counts of this clone. The J gene is TRBJ2-3, the V gene TRBV27; the match to TRBD2 covers 7 bases. Unmatched junction bases numbered 6, after V lost 2 bases and J lost 1 base. The CDR3 runs 16 residues. Germline lookup yields CDR1 MNHEY and CDR2 SMNVEV (reference sequence). CDR3 sequence (DNA): TGTGCCAGCAGTTTAAACTGGGGAGGGCGCACAGATACGCAGTATTTT. It encodes CASSLNWGGRTDTQYF.

The rearrangement uses TRBV7-9 and TRBJ2-3; D gene ambiguous. Germline V gene lookup returns CDR1 SEHNR and CDR2 FQNEAQ (reference sequence). The V gene lost 3 bases and the J gene lost 4 bases, with 11 bases spanning the gap. There are 14 residues in the CDR3. DNA of the CDR3: TGTGCCAGCAGCTTTGTGAAACGGGCAGATACGCAGTATTTT. As protein: CASSFVKRADTQYF.

The chain recombines TRBV27 with TRBJ2-1; D not certain. CDR3 size: 11 residues. Per germline, CDR1 MNHEY and CDR2 SMNVEV (reference sequence). The germline V and J ends were trimmed by 4 bases and 8 bases, with 6 bases remaining between them. The CDR3 here is CASSSPDEQFF. The CDR3 DNA sequence: TGTGCCAGCAGTTCCCCGGATGAGCAGTTCTTC.

The chain employs TRBV7-9 and TRBJ2-5; D is uncertain. From germline, CDR1 is SEHNR and CDR2 FQNEAQ (reference sequence). Trimming shortened V by 1 base and J by 6 bases, and 0 bases separated the two germline ends. CDR3 length: 10 amino acids. CDR3 coding DNA: TGTGCCAGCAGCTTAGAGACCCAGTACTTC. Translated, it gives CASSLETQYF.

This chain links TRBV21-1 with TRBJ2-7; the D call TRBD1 from the table was never checked on the DNA. TRBV21-1 is a recognized pseudogene. The CDR3 spans 15 residues. The CDR3 nucleotides read TGTGCCAGCAGCGAAAGGACAGAACCACCCTACGAGCAGTACTTC. This encodes CASSERTEPPYEQYF.

The rearrangement uses TRBV6-6 and TRBJ2-5; 9 bases align to TRBD1. Germline V CDR1 and CDR2: MNHNY, SVGAGI (reference sequence). V shed 11 bases and J 5 bases; nucleotides not matched to a gene: 6. CDR3 length: 12 amino acids. The CDR3 spells CAAQGARETQYF. The CDR3 region has the DNA TGTGCCGCACAGGGGGCGCGGGAGACCCAGTACTTC.

CDR3 bases: TGCGCCAGCAGCCAGATGCGGGGGAGCTCCTACGAGCAGTACTTC. This sequence encodes CASSQMRGSSYEQYF. This sequence joins TRBV4-1 and TRBJ2-7; 7 bases are a match to TRBD2. The V gene end was trimmed by 3 bases and the J gene end by 0 bases; junction bases not matched to a gene: 5. The CDR3 has 15 amino acids. Germline CDR1 MGHRA, CDR2 YSYEKL.